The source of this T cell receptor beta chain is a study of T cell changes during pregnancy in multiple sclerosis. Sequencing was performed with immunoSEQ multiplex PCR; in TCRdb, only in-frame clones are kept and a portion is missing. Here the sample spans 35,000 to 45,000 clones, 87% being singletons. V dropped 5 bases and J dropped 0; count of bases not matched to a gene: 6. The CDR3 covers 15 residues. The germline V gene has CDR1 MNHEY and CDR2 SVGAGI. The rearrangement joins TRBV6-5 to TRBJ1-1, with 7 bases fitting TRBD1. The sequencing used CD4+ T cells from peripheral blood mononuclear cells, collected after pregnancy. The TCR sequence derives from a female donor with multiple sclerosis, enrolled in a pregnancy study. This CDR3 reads CASSKTGTVNTEAFF. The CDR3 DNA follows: TGTGCCAGCAGTAAAACCGGGACAGTGAACACTGAAGCTTTCTTT.